This TCR beta chain came from a study of T cell responses to AZD1222 COVID-19 vaccine. Broader study findings: Mostly white British, mostly female donors; authors suggested clonal diversity may be underestimated. At study baseline, merely roughly 6 AZD1222 recipients were seropositive. Once two AZD1222 doses were given, Spike-specific TCR breadth and depth went up. Samples come after the peak T cell response, not at day 14.

Regarding this clone: Its target is not known.

Data came from immunoSEQ multiplex PCR; TCRdb stores just in-frame clones and leaves some out. The table records 200,000 to 250,000 clones, about 92% of them present only once. CDR3 length equals 14 residues. V lost 1 base and J lost 2, with 9 bases in between. Germline V gene data show CDR1 as SGHDT and CDR2 as YYEEEE. Material: peripheral blood, obtained on day 0 of MenACWY control vaccination. The source of this sequence is an adult in good health. The chain employs TRBV5-6 and TRBJ1-2; D gene ambiguous. The CDR3 bases are TGTGCCAGCAGCTTGAATCTAGGGAACTATGGCTACACCTTC. The encoded protein is CASSLNLGNYGYTF.